This T cell receptor (beta chain) was captured in a study of identical twins. This clonotype appeared a few times. Template switching, a step in the protocol, added a universal primer site, and cDNA carried unique molecular identifiers. TCRdb called the 5' RACE reads again in MiXCR, with one record for every CDR3 protein. The table has about 100,000 distinct CDR3 sequences, 5.9% seen once; the top ten hold over 9.5%. There are 16 residues in the CDR3. With V trimmed by 2 bases and J by 7 bases, 10 bases remained unmatched. Germline V gene sequence: CDR1 SGHRS, CDR2 YFSETQ. This receptor was identified in a woman between 50 and 59 years old in good health. This rearrangement joins TRBV5-1 to TRBJ2-2; 8 nucleotides agree with TRBD1. The sample taken for sequencing was memory T cells sorted from blood. CDR3 in DNA: TGCGCCAGCAGCTTTGGAGGACAGGGCTTAAGCGGGGAGCTGTTTTTT. It specifies CASSFGGQGLSGELFF.